This T cell receptor (beta chain) was documented in a study of response to subunit inactivated influenza vaccine. From the RT-PCR reads, TCRdb called clonotypes with MiXCR, one entry per CDR3 protein. Found here are around 170,000 distinct CDR3 sequences, about 10% of them singletons; the top ten hold roughly 36%. Study observations and caveats: New T cells are recruited in small numbers by each seasonal influenza vaccination, according to the authors' suggestion.

CDR3 length: 14 amino acids. Deletions cut 5 bases from V and 8 bases from J, with 13 bases between. The germline gives CDR1 SEHNR, CDR2 FQNEAQ (reference sequence). Concerning this clonotype itself: Its antigen is still unknown.

V and J are TRBV7-9 and TRBJ1-6; tentative D call: TRBD1 (6 bases). This receptor was obtained from a man in his fifties or sixties who received an inactivated influenza vaccine. The sequenced sample was CD8+ T cells sorted from PBMCs, obtained less than 25 months after vaccination. This CDR3 is CASSPGGLDSPLHF. The DNA of the CDR3 is TGTGCCAGCAGCCCCGGGGGGCTGGATTCACCCCTCCACTTT.